The 3 T cell receptor beta chains listed next were all sequenced from one sample in a study of CD4 T cells in relation to SARS-CoV-2 and coronaviruses. CD4+ T cells from unexposed donors were obtained before the COVID-19 pandemic (2011-2018). CD4+ T cells were isolated from the cells after less than 13 days of culture. Assay: immunoSEQ multiplex PCR; the TCRdb copy retains only in-frame clones and omits some. The sample lists about 19,000 clones, 75% to 85% occurring once. The antigens these receptors bind are not known. Sequenced sample: CD4+ T cells from PBMCs, cultured in vitro. The receptors stem from a human donor in good health.

Only one count was recorded for this clone. V gene TRBV5-1 combines with J gene TRBJ2-5, with D possibly called TRBD1 or TRBD2 (6 bases each). Trimming took 4 bases from V and 5 from J, leaving 15 bases between them. The CDR3 loop spans 14 amino acids. Germline loops: CDR1 SGHRS, CDR2 YFSETQ. This CDR3 is CASSPGRGRETQYF. The DNA of the CDR3 is TGCGCCAGCAGCCCCGGAAGGGGGAGGGAGACCCAGTACTTC.

The chain has TRBV6-2 or TRBV6-3 and TRBJ1-2; unclear D gene. Germline V gene sequence: CDR1 MNHEY, CDR2 SVGEGT. The CDR3 spans 10 residues. Trimming stripped 5 bases from V and 6 bases from J, with 4 bases between. Written as DNA, the CDR3 is TGTGCCAGCAGTCGAAATGGCTACACCTTC. It translates to CASSRNGYTF.

The chain carries TRBV30 and TRBJ1-6; no clear D. Trimming cost V 8 bases and J 0 bases, with 11 bases left between them. This CDR3 spans 14 amino acids. CDR1 and CDR2 from the germline V gene are GTSNPN and SVGIG (reference sequence). The CDR3 DNA is TGTGCCAGTTCAAGGAGCTCCTATAATTCACCCCTCCACTTT. Translation: CASSRSSYNSPLHF.